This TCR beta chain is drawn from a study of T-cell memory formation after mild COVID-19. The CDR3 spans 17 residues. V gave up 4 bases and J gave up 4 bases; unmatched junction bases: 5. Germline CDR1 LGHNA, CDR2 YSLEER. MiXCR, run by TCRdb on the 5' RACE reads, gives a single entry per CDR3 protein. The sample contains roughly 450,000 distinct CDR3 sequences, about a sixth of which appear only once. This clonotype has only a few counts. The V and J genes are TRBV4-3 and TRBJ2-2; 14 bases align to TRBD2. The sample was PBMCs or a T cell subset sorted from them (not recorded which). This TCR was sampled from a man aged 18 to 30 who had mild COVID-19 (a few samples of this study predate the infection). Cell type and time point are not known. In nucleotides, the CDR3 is TGCGCCAGCAGCCGGGCTGGACTAGCGGGGGGCACCGGGGAGCTGTTTTTT. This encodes CASSRAGLAGGTGELFF.